A selection of T cell receptor beta chains follows, all from one sample in a study of Ad26.COV2.S vaccination and SARS-CoV-2 variants. Sequencing was performed with immunoSEQ multiplex PCR; in TCRdb, only in-frame clones are kept and a portion is missing. The table includes approximately 500,000 clones, approximately 88% detected once. The sample was peripheral blood, taken in a trial of Ad26.COV2.S vaccine versus placebo. The receptors derive from a person between 18 and 59 years old who received the Ad26.COV2.S COVID-19 vaccine or a placebo. Each CDR3 is given with its conserved first and last residue. D genes are given only for firm matches. Clone size is not always given. Where it is, it says once, few, many or a class for expanded clones.

J gene,D gene,V gene,clone size,CDR3 protein,CDR3 DNA
TRBJ2-4,.,TRBV14,.,CASSQAVGVGGNIQYF,TGTGCCAGCAGCCAAGCGGTGGGAGTGGGGGGAAACATTCAGTACTTC
TRBJ2-3,.,TRBV30,.,CAWSDRRDTQYF,TGTGCCTGGAGTGATCGGAGAGATACGCAGTATTTT
TRBJ2-5,.,TRBV11-2,.,CASSLELTGPLAQYF,TGTGCCAGCAGCTTAGAGCTTACAGGGCCCTTGGCCCAGTACTTC
TRBJ1-1,.,TRBV7-2,.,CASSPAGGMNTEAFF,TGTGCCAGCTCCCCCGCGGGGGGCATGAACACTGAAGCTTTCTTT
TRBJ1-2,TRBD1,TRBV27,.,CASSSQRDRILANYGYTF,TGTGCCAGCAGCTCTCAGAGGGACAGAATATTAGCTAACTATGGCTACACCTTC
TRBJ2-1,.,TRBV15,.,CATSSRGGFNEQFF,TGTGCCACCAGCAGCCGAGGGGGTTTCAATGAGCAGTTCTTC
TRBJ2-1,TRBD2,TRBV5-4,.,CASSLGGLAGSSYNEQFF,TGTGCCAGCAGCTTGGGGGGACTAGCGGGAAGCTCCTACAATGAGCAGTTCTTC
TRBJ2-3,.,TRBV7-9,.,CASSQGAGTADTQYF,TGTGCCAGCAGCCAAGGTGCGGGAACAGCAGATACGCAGTATTTT
TRBJ2-4,.,TRBV7-8,.,CASSLAPGRGAKNIQYF,TGTGCCAGCAGCTTAGCGCCGGGGAGGGGGGCCAAAAACATTCAGTACTTC
TRBJ2-1,.,TRBV14,.,CASSHPGSYNEQFF,TGTGCCAGCAGCCACCCGGGTTCCTACAATGAGCAGTTCTTC
TRBJ2-6,.,TRBV6-5,few,CASSLGSGANVLTF,TGTGCCAGCAGCCTCGGCTCTGGGGCCAACGTCCTGACTTTC
TRBJ2-5,.,TRBV28,.,CASSRGGAQETQYF,TGTGCCAGCAGTCGCGGAGGGGCTCAAGAGACCCAGTACTTC
TRBJ2-1,.,TRBV30,.,CAWSAHGARYNEQFF,TGTGCCTGGAGTGCCCACGGAGCGAGATACAATGAGCAGTTCTTC
TRBJ2-5,.,TRBV10-3,once,CAISGGLARRDQETQYF,TGTGCCATCAGTGGAGGGTTAGCTCGCAGGGATCAAGAGACCCAGTACTTC
TRBJ1-5,TRBD1,TRBV20-1,.,CSASLGQGGQPQHF,TGCAGTGCTAGTTTGGGACAGGGTGGTCAGCCCCAGCATTTT
TRBJ2-3,.,TRBV3-1/TRBV3-2,.,CASSQALVDTQYF,TGTGCCAGCAGCCAAGCGCTAGTCGATACGCAGTATTTT
TRBJ1-5,.,TRBV30,.,CAWSENSGLQPQHF,TGTGCCTGGAGTGAGAACAGTGGGCTTCAGCCCCAGCATTTT
TRBJ2-5,.,TRBV7-2,.,CASSLVKAGRETQYF,TGTGCCAGCAGCTTAGTTAAGGCAGGGCGAGAGACCCAGTACTTC
TRBJ2-7,TRBD2,TRBV3-1/TRBV3-2,.,CASSQDREEYF,TGTGCCAGCAGCCAAGATCGGGAGGAGTACTTC
TRBJ2-5,TRBD2,TRBV30,.,CAWSGTSGRARETQYF,TGTGCCTGGAGCGGGACTAGCGGGAGGGCCCGAGAGACCCAGTACTTC
TRBJ2-4,.,TRBV2,.,CASSEVTRGDIQYF,TGTGCCAGCAGTGAGGTTACTAGGGGGGACATTCAGTACTTC
TRBJ1-1,.,TRBV19,.,CASSPPAIKTEAFF,TGTGCCAGTAGCCCCCCGGCAATCAAAACTGAAGCTTTCTTT
TRBJ2-1,.,TRBV7-2,.,CASSSPLLNEQFF,TGTGCCAGCAGCTCTCCTTTACTCAATGAGCAGTTCTTC
TRBJ1-5,.,TRBV5-4,once,CASSFEADQPQHF,TGTGCCAGCAGCTTTGAGGCCGATCAGCCCCAGCATTTT
TRBJ1-4,.,TRBV5-4,.,CASSLEGGNEKLFF,TGTGCCAGCAGCTTGGAAGGGGGTAATGAAAAACTGTTTTTT